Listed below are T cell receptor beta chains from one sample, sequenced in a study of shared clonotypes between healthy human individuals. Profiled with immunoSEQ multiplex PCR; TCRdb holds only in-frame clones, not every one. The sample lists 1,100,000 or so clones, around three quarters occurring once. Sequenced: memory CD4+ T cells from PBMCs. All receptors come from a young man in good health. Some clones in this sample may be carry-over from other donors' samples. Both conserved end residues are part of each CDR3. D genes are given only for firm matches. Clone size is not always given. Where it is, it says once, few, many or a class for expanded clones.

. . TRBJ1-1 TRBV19 TGTGCCAGTAGTTACGCCGGGACGGACGAAGCTTTCTTT CASSYAGTDEAFF
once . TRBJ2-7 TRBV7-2 TGTGCCAGCAGCTCCACAGGGACTACCTACGAGCAGTACTTC CASSSTGTTYEQYF
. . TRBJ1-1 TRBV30 TGTGCCTGGACTCTACAGGCGAACACTGAAGCTTTCTTT CAWTLQANTEAFF
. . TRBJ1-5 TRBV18 TGTGCCAGCCGAGGGGGGGCGTATAGCAATCAGCCCCAGCATTTT CASRGGAYSNQPQHF
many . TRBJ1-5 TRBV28 TGTGCCAGCAGTCCCCTCAATAATCGGCCCCAGCATTTT CASSPLNNRPQHF
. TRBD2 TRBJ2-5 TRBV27 TGTGCCAGCAGTCAAAAACGCGGGGGGGGATTTCAAGAGACCCAGTACTTC CASSQKRGGGFQETQYF
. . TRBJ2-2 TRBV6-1 TGTGCCAACAGTGTATATCCCGGGGAGCTGTTTTTT CANSVYPGELFF
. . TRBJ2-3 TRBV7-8 TGTGCCAGCAGCTTGACAGGGAGGGTAGCAGATACGCAGTATTTT CASSLTGRVADTQYF
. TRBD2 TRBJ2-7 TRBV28 TGTGCCAGCAGTCAGACTAGCGGGAGGAGGGAGCAGTACTTC CASSQTSGRREQYF
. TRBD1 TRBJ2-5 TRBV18 TGTGCCAGCTCACCACGGAGGACAGGAGGAGAGACCCAGTACTTC CASSPRRTGGETQYF
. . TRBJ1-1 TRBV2 TGTGCCAGCAGTGAAGGACAGGTCCTAAACACTGAAGCTTTCTTT CASSEGQVLNTEAFF
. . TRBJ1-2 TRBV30 TGTGCCTGGAAAGGGCAGGCCAACTATGGCTACACCTTC CAWKGQANYGYTF
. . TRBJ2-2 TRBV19 TGTGCCAGTAGTACAACTAGAACCGGGGAGCTGTTTTTT CASSTTRTGELFF
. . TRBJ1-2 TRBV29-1 TGCAGCACTCGACAGGAAGAGGGCTCGGGCTACACCTTC CSTRQEEGSGYTF
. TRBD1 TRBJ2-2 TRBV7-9 TGTGCCAGCAGCCGGGGACAGGGCTACGGGGAGCTGTTTTTT CASSRGQGYGELFF
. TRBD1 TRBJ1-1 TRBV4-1 TGCGCCAGCAGCCAAGAGGGTTTGACAGGGGGATCGGGAACTGAAGCTTTCTTT CASSQEGLTGGSGTEAFF
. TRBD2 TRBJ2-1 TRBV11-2 TGTGCCAGCAGCTTAGTTCCAGCGGGACCGAATGAGCAGTTCTTC CASSLVPAGPNEQFF
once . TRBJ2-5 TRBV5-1 TGCGCCAGCAGCTGGGGTCGGATCGAAGAGACCCAGTACTTC CASSWGRIEETQYF
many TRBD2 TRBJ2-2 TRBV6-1 TGTGCCAGGGGTAGCGGGAGTGGCACCGGGGAGCTGTTTTTT CARGSGSGTGELFF
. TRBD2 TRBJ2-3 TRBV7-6 TGTGCCAGCAGCTCGGGACTAGTCTCTGATACGCAGTATTTT CASSSGLVSDTQYF